This entry describes one T cell receptor (beta chain). Its antigen has not been determined. No quality values exist for individual bases; no much larger clone is one base distant. The CDR3, from cysteine to phenylalanine, totals 15 residues. Of the read, only the CDR3 DNA is kept; its 45 bases are in frame from base 1. The germline V gene supplies CDR1 SGHDN and CDR2 FVKESK. The junction carries 10 bases between V and J, which are trimmed by 2 bases and 0 bases respectively. The sample is drawn from a study of post-analysis software for immune sequencing data (dated by TCRdb to between 2015 and 2017). Describing the broader study: Disease courses on record covered relapsing-remitting, secondary progressive and progressive-relapsing multiple sclerosis, though some patients had no subtype annotation. The patient repertoires were set against approximately 10 previously published healthy control repertoires from donors whose ages ranged from roughly 6 to 25 years. A subset of samples was prepared in parallel using single-end sample barcoding, then pooled and co-amplified after Illumina adapter ligation. The research as a whole found: The multiple sclerosis patient group was slightly younger than the control group. Multiple sclerosis patients had significantly lower normalized Chao1 diversity than controls, a result that suggests substantial peripheral T-cell clonal expansion. Direct clustering with F measure revealed strong co-clustering of samples prepared in the same batch, which led to a batch-effect correction. Significantly higher frequencies in patients than in controls were found for roughly 5 TRBV segments, including TRBV5-6, TRBV5-1 and TRBV20-1.

Libraries were prepared through PCR. TCRdb names Illumina HiSeq 2500 as the instrument used. To reduce PCR and sequencing biases, unique molecular identifiers were incorporated into the TCR beta cDNA libraries. Approximately 500,000 cDNA molecules were obtained per 1 to 10 million input T cells, so each molecule approximated one T cell. The patient libraries were prepared and sequenced using the same protocol as the earlier healthy control dataset. Within a given batch, samples were prepared together, multiplexed and sequenced on the same HiSeq lane. The source study handled its data this way. Raw barcoded reads were processed with MIGEC, and single-read molecular identifier groups were discarded before consensus assembly and CDR3 extraction. Clonotype tables were post-analysed with VDJtools, and diversity was normalized by down-sampling all datasets to the smallest sample size. To correct batch-related cross-sample contamination, repertoire overlap clustering matched CDR3 amino acid sequences but not nucleotide sequences. Through fastp at Q25 and MiXCR, TCRdb rebuilt clones from the public reads, retaining in-frame beta chains. Records with the same CDR3 protein are collapsed into one entry carrying the most frequent genes and DNA. These V and J calls derive from TCRdb rather than the authors' analysis. A total of about 540,000 distinct CDR3 sequences appear in this sample, around 31% of them only once. Approximately 5.4% of the sample is in the top ten clones.

To demonstrate the VDJtools post-analysis software, TCR beta repertoires were profiled from the peripheral blood of roughly 12 young patients with multiple sclerosis. The multiple sclerosis patients were children and adolescents between roughly 6 and 17 years of age. The chain is encoded by TRBV14 joined to TRBJ2-5; no D gene can be assigned with confidence. Sequenced input: blood. The TCR sequence derives from a girl aged 2 to 17 with multiple sclerosis. At the DNA level, the sequence is TGTGCCAGCAGCCAACTGCTCGGGTACCAAGAGACCCAGTACTTC. Translated, this gives CASSQLLGYQETQYF.